The rows below give T cell receptor beta chains drawn from one sample of a study of OX40 agonist ivuxolimab in advanced cancers. Clones were sequenced by immunoSEQ multiplex PCR, and TCRdb holds only the in-frame ones, with some missing. The table records some 15,000 clones, roughly 85% of them present only once. The starting material was CD4+ or CD8+ T cells sorted from blood, obtained in a trial of the OX40 agonist ivuxolimab. These receptors were obtained from an adult with an advanced solid tumor such as melanoma, head and neck, liver or kidney cancer. CDR3s include the opening cysteine and the closing phenylalanine or tryptophan. Fields, in order: D gene, CDR3 length, J gene, clone size, V gene, CDR3 protein, CDR3 DNA. A D gene is named only where the DNA matches it firmly. Expanded clones are given a class, and other clones once, few, many or no size at all.

D gene: TRBD1
CDR3 length: 14
J gene: TRBJ2-7
clone size: many
V gene: TRBV29-1
CDR3 protein: CSAITGTGKYEQYF
CDR3 DNA: TGCAGCGCGATCACCGGGACAGGGAAGTACGAGCAGTACTTC

D gene: NA
CDR3 length: 15
J gene: TRBJ2-1
clone size: NA
V gene: TRBV11-2
CDR3 protein: CASSSGTYSYNEQFF
CDR3 DNA: TGTGCCAGCAGCTCTGGGACTTATTCCTACAATGAGCAGTTCTTC

D gene: NA
CDR3 length: 15
J gene: TRBJ2-1
clone size: NA
V gene: TRBV11-2
CDR3 protein: CASTPEGSPYNEQFF
CDR3 DNA: TGTGCCAGCACCCCCGAGGGGTCCCCCTACAATGAGCAGTTCTTC

D gene: NA
CDR3 length: 11
J gene: TRBJ2-5
clone size: few
V gene: TRBV20-1
CDR3 protein: CSALGGETQYF
CDR3 DNA: TGCAGTGCATTAGGGGGGGAGACCCAGTACTTC

D gene: NA
CDR3 length: 11
J gene: TRBJ1-2
clone size: NA
V gene: TRBV30
CDR3 protein: CAWSVRYGYTF
CDR3 DNA: TGTGCCTGGAGTGTAAGATATGGCTACACCTTC

D gene: NA
CDR3 length: 14
J gene: TRBJ2-2
clone size: NA
V gene: TRBV28
CDR3 protein: CASSLPGASGELFF
CDR3 DNA: TGTGCCAGCAGTTTACCAGGGGCGTCCGGGGAGCTGTTTTTT

D gene: NA
CDR3 length: 16
J gene: TRBJ1-5
clone size: NA
V gene: TRBV5-8
CDR3 protein: CASSLLLGSTDQPQHF
CDR3 DNA: TGTGCCAGCAGCTTGCTGTTAGGATCGACGGATCAGCCCCAGCATTTT

D gene: NA
CDR3 length: 15
J gene: TRBJ2-7
clone size: NA
V gene: TRBV7-2
CDR3 protein: CASSLGRSNFYEQYF
CDR3 DNA: TGTGCCAGCTCCCTTGGACGGTCAAATTTCTACGAGCAGTACTTC

D gene: NA
CDR3 length: 11
J gene: TRBJ2-2
clone size: NA
V gene: TRBV5-8
CDR3 protein: CASPRRGELFF
CDR3 DNA: TGTGCCAGCCCGAGGAGGGGGGAGCTGTTTTTT

D gene: TRBD2
CDR3 length: 13
J gene: TRBJ2-1
clone size: NA
V gene: TRBV6-5
CDR3 protein: CASSDLAGGEQFF
CDR3 DNA: TGTGCCAGCAGTGACTTAGCGGGAGGTGAGCAGTTCTTC

D gene: TRBD2
CDR3 length: 16
J gene: TRBJ2-1
clone size: NA
V gene: TRBV2
CDR3 protein: CASSGGTSGSNREQFF
CDR3 DNA: TGTGCCAGCAGTGGAGGGACTAGCGGGAGCAATCGAGAGCAGTTCTTC

D gene: NA
CDR3 length: 15
J gene: TRBJ1-2
clone size: NA
V gene: TRBV5-1
CDR3 protein: CASSPAGRSYYGYTF
CDR3 DNA: TGCGCCAGCAGCCCGGCGGGCAGATCCTACTATGGCTACACCTTC

D gene: NA
CDR3 length: 14
J gene: TRBJ2-1
clone size: NA
V gene: TRBV5-1
CDR3 protein: CASSLEGVVNEQFF
CDR3 DNA: TGCGCCAGCAGCTTGGAAGGCGTTGTCAATGAGCAGTTCTTC

D gene: NA
CDR3 length: 14
J gene: TRBJ1-3
clone size: NA
V gene: TRBV30
CDR3 protein: CAYQDRNSGNTIYF
CDR3 DNA: TGTGCCTACCAGGACCGAAACTCTGGAAACACCATATATTTT

D gene: TRBD1
CDR3 length: 16
J gene: TRBJ2-2
clone size: NA
V gene: TRBV4-1
CDR3 protein: CASSPLQGRNTGELFF
CDR3 DNA: TGCGCCAGCAGCCCCCTACAGGGGCGTAACACCGGGGAGCTGTTTTTT

D gene: TRBD1
CDR3 length: 14
J gene: TRBJ2-7
clone size: NA
V gene: TRBV9
CDR3 protein: CASSLRGSSDEQYF
CDR3 DNA: TGTGCCAGCAGCCTCAGGGGGTCCTCGGACGAGCAGTACTTC

D gene: TRBD2
CDR3 length: 14
J gene: TRBJ2-1
clone size: NA
V gene: TRBV29-1
CDR3 protein: CSATGTSEHNEQFF
CDR3 DNA: TGCAGCGCGACCGGGACTAGCGAACACAATGAGCAGTTCTTC

D gene: NA
CDR3 length: 16
J gene: TRBJ2-1
clone size: NA
V gene: TRBV27
CDR3 protein: CASSLLGVRSYNEQFF
CDR3 DNA: TGTGCCAGCAGTTTACTGGGGGTTCGCTCCTACAATGAGCAGTTCTTC